This T cell receptor beta chain was sequenced in a study of CD8+ T cells in alopecia areata. The wider study: Oral tofacitinib (5 to 10 mg twice daily) was administered to treated patients. Tofacitinib dosing lasted 6 to 18 months, which was then followed by 6 months off drug. Overall study findings and caveats: It was lesional scalp, especially alopecia totalis/universalis, that showed higher clonality than normal scalp.

The CDR3 extends over 15 amino acids. The ends were cut back, 4 bases at V and 2 bases at J, with 12 bases in the middle. In germline, CDR1 is PRHDT, CDR2 FYEKMQ (reference sequence). cDNA serving as the sequencing template came from extracted, reverse transcribed RNA. Measured with immunoSEQ multiplex PCR; TCRdb has only the in-frame clones, and not every one. The sample yields 150,000 to 190,000 clones, less than 65% seen once. Of note for this clone: Its cognate antigen is unknown.

This sequence joins TRBV13 and TRBJ2-1, with TRBD2 as a possible D gene (5 bases). The sequences come from CD8+ T cells sorted from blood, collected at week 0. This sequence was found in a human donor with alopecia areata. CDR3 loop: CASSSRESTYNEQFF. In DNA, the CDR3 is TGTGCCAGCAGCTCAAGGGAGTCGACCTACAATGAGCAGTTCTTC.